A selection of T cell receptor beta chains follows, all from one sample in a study of blood T cell repertoires in COVID-19. Here immunoSEQ multiplex PCR was the method, and the copy in TCRdb shows in-frame clones only, minus some. The sample records 250,000 to 350,000 clones, about nine tenths being singletons. What was sequenced was peripheral blood. The source of these receptors is a woman between 35 and 50 years old who had recovered from COVID-19. CDR3s include the opening cysteine and the closing phenylalanine or tryptophan. Fields, in order: clone size, V gene, J gene, D gene, CDR3 DNA, CDR3 protein. D genes are given only for firm matches. A clone size is listed for some rows: how often the clone was seen (once, few, many), or a class if it is expanded.

clone size: few; V gene: TRBV7-3; J gene: TRBJ1-1; D gene: -; CDR3 DNA: TGTGCCAGCAGCTTAGGCCCGGGTAGGAACACTGAAGCTTTCTTT; CDR3 protein: CASSLGPGRNTEAFF
clone size: -; V gene: TRBV5-1; J gene: TRBJ2-3; D gene: TRBD2; CDR3 DNA: TGCGCCAGCAGCTTGGATCTGCGGGAGGGCACAGATACGCAGTATTTT; CDR3 protein: CASSLDLREGTDTQYF
clone size: -; V gene: TRBV14; J gene: TRBJ1-4; D gene: TRBD1; CDR3 DNA: TGTGCCAGCAGCCAACGGGACAGCTGGCCCGAAAAACTGTTTTTT; CDR3 protein: CASSQRDSWPEKLFF
clone size: -; V gene: TRBV2; J gene: TRBJ1-5; D gene: -; CDR3 DNA: TGTGCCAGCAGTGCCGGCGGTAGTAGCAATCAGCCCCAGCATTTT; CDR3 protein: CASSAGGSSNQPQHF
clone size: -; V gene: TRBV30; J gene: TRBJ2-7; D gene: TRBD2; CDR3 DNA: TGTGCCTGGAGTGAGGCTAGCGGGAGTTTCTACGAGCAGTACTTC; CDR3 protein: CAWSEASGSFYEQYF
clone size: -; V gene: TRBV27; J gene: TRBJ2-7; D gene: -; CDR3 DNA: TGTGCCAGCAGTCCCCGTGGCAACCCCTACGAGCAGTACTTC; CDR3 protein: CASSPRGNPYEQYF
clone size: -; V gene: TRBV3-1/TRBV3-2; J gene: TRBJ1-3; D gene: -; CDR3 DNA: TGTGCCAGCAGCCAAGCTCTTTTTGGACAGACGGCTGGAAACACCATATATTTT; CDR3 protein: CASSQALFGQTAGNTIYF
clone size: -; V gene: TRBV27; J gene: TRBJ1-1; D gene: -; CDR3 DNA: TGTGCCAGCAGTTTATTACCGGGACTTCAGAACACTGAAGCTTTCTTT; CDR3 protein: CASSLLPGLQNTEAFF
clone size: -; V gene: TRBV19; J gene: TRBJ1-5; D gene: -; CDR3 DNA: TGTGCCAGTAGTATGACGGCAGGGGCTAATCAGCCCCAGCATTTT; CDR3 protein: CASSMTAGANQPQHF
clone size: -; V gene: TRBV10-3; J gene: TRBJ2-2; D gene: TRBD1; CDR3 DNA: TGTGCCATCAGTGAGTCGTGGGGACAGATCACCGGGGAGCTGTTTTTT; CDR3 protein: CAISESWGQITGELFF
clone size: -; V gene: TRBV27; J gene: TRBJ1-5; D gene: -; CDR3 DNA: TGTGCCAGCAGTTTTGGTGGGGGCAGCAATCAGCCCCAGCATTTT; CDR3 protein: CASSFGGGSNQPQHF
clone size: -; V gene: TRBV28; J gene: TRBJ2-7; D gene: TRBD1; CDR3 DNA: TGTGCCAGCAGTTTTAGGGGGCACTACGAGCAGTACTTC; CDR3 protein: CASSFRGHYEQYF
clone size: -; V gene: TRBV27; J gene: TRBJ2-7; D gene: TRBD2; CDR3 DNA: TGTGCCAGCAGTTGGGCGGGAGGGCCTCCCTACGAGCAGTACTTC; CDR3 protein: CASSWAGGPPYEQYF
clone size: -; V gene: TRBV5-4; J gene: TRBJ1-2; D gene: -; CDR3 DNA: TGTGCCAGCAGCTTAGACTGGCAGTCGTCCTATGGCTACACCTTC; CDR3 protein: CASSLDWQSSYGYTF
clone size: -; V gene: TRBV30; J gene: TRBJ1-3; D gene: -; CDR3 DNA: TGTGCCTGGAGTTTCCTCCCTAGCGTCTCTGGAAACACCATATATTTT; CDR3 protein: CAWSFLPSVSGNTIYF
clone size: -; V gene: TRBV5-3; J gene: TRBJ1-6; D gene: TRBD1; CDR3 DNA: TGTGCCCGATTCGGGACAGGGGATTCACCCCTCCACTTT; CDR3 protein: CARFGTGDSPLHF
clone size: -; V gene: TRBV3-1/TRBV3-2; J gene: TRBJ2-1; D gene: -; CDR3 DNA: TGTGCCAGCAGCAACCGGGACTTGTACAATGAGCAGTTCTTC; CDR3 protein: CASSNRDLYNEQFF
clone size: -; V gene: TRBV5-4; J gene: TRBJ2-7; D gene: TRBD2; CDR3 DNA: TGTGCCAGCAGCCCAGGACTAGCGGAGACTTACGAGCAGTACTTC; CDR3 protein: CASSPGLAETYEQYF
clone size: -; V gene: TRBV18; J gene: TRBJ2-1; D gene: TRBD2; CDR3 DNA: TGTGCCAGCTCATCAAAACCTATTCGGACTAGCGGAAATGAGCAGTTCTTC; CDR3 protein: CASSSKPIRTSGNEQFF
clone size: -; V gene: TRBV3-1/TRBV3-2; J gene: TRBJ2-1; D gene: TRBD2; CDR3 DNA: TGTGCCAGCAGCCCGGAACTAGCGGGAGGTCCCTCCTACAATGAGCAGTTCTTC; CDR3 protein: CASSPELAGGPSYNEQFF
clone size: -; V gene: TRBV14; J gene: TRBJ2-5; D gene: TRBD1; CDR3 DNA: TGTGCCAGCAGCCAAGACGGGAGACAGGGGCTAGAGACCCAGTACTTC; CDR3 protein: CASSQDGRQGLETQYF
clone size: -; V gene: TRBV2; J gene: TRBJ1-6; D gene: -; CDR3 DNA: TGTGCCAGCAGGGAGCTCAGCTCCTATAATTCACCCCTCCACTTT; CDR3 protein: CASRELSSYNSPLHF
clone size: -; V gene: TRBV7-9; J gene: TRBJ1-1; D gene: TRBD1; CDR3 DNA: TGTGCCAGCAGCGGAAGGACAGGGGCTACTGAAGCTTTCTTT; CDR3 protein: CASSGRTGATEAFF
clone size: -; V gene: TRBV29-1; J gene: TRBJ2-1; D gene: -; CDR3 DNA: TGCAGCGCCACGGGGAGCTCCTACAATGAGCAGTTCTTC; CDR3 protein: CSATGSSYNEQFF
clone size: -; V gene: TRBV5-1; J gene: TRBJ2-3; D gene: -; CDR3 DNA: TGCGCCAGCAGCTCGGCGGGCAGGGGAAGCACAGATACGCAGTATTTT; CDR3 protein: CASSSAGRGSTDTQYF